This T cell receptor beta chain was identified during a study of blood T cell repertoires in COVID-19. Study summary: PBMCs, B-cell-depleted T cells, or T cells provided the cDNA or gDNA that made up the material.

Authors' analysis steps: Reference gene primer amplification yielded estimated nucleated cell counts. Libraries were prepared by immunoSEQ multiplex PCR; TCRdb keeps only in-frame clonotypes and omits some of them. V, J and clone size derive from that table, while D and trimming were established from the DNA sequence. The sample has fewer than 200,000 clones, around 83% seen once. The germline CDR1 and CDR2 sequences are MNHEY and SVGAGI. The CDR3 covers 13 residues. V shed 6 bases and J 7 bases; nucleotides not matched to a gene: 6. Ages ranged from roughly 18 to 100 years, with residence in more than 20 US areas. In assigning cohorts, the study relied on participant-reported clinical history.

The receptor comes from a woman aged 50 to 60 in a cohort exposed to, infected with or recovered from COVID-19 (not recorded which). The chain employs TRBV6-5 and TRBJ1-5; 7 bases match TRBD1. Source material: PBMCs or T cells enriched from blood (not recorded which). The CDR3 DNA is TGTGCCAGCAGGGAGACAGGGCAACAGCCCCAGCATTTT. Residues: CASRETGQQPQHF.